One sample yielded the 24 T cell receptor beta chains listed below, sequenced in a study of CD4 T cell repertoires in COVID-19. Recombinant SARS-CoV-2 spike or nucleoprotein, presented by autologous monocytes, stimulated the CFSE-labeled cells. For these TCRs, the target antigens are not known. TCRdb's table, derived via immunoSEQ multiplex PCR, lists solely in-frame clones and lacks some. Of over 550 clones in the sample, approximately 11% were seen once. Sequenced material: effector memory CD4+ T cells, cultured in vitro, taken after recovery from COVID-19. The source of these receptors is a human donor who had COVID-19.

This clone rates as large. The chain links TRBV27 to TRBJ2-3; no firm D call. This CDR3 is built from 14 residues. The V gene's germline CDR1 is MNHEY and CDR2 SMNVEV (reference sequence). V was shortened by 0 bases and J by 6 bases, with 10 bases between the two germline ends. In DNA, the CDR3 is TGTGCCAGCAGTTTATCACGGGCCAAGGATACGCAGTATTTT. It encodes CASSLSRAKDTQYF.

By frequency in the sample, this clone is medium-sized. This chain uses TRBV10-3 with TRBJ2-3; weak D call: TRBD2 (6 bases). CDR1 is ENHRY and CDR2 is SYGVKD in the germline V gene. The CDR3 has 16 residues. V lost 3 bases and J 5 bases, leaving 18 bases between the germline ends. The CDR3 sequence: CAISDAGTKGKDTQYF. The CDR3 DNA reads TGTGCCATCAGTGACGCGGGGACCAAGGGCAAAGATACGCAGTATTTT.

By sample share, this clone is medium-sized (0.01 to 0.1%). The chain carries TRBV19 and TRBJ1-2; D unresolved. Germline CDR1 and CDR2: LNHDA and SQIVND (reference sequence). The V gene lost 10 bases and the J gene lost 7 bases, with 22 bases spanning the gap. CDR3 length equals 14 residues. CDR3 nucleotide sequence: TGTGCCACCCACCCCCAGGTTCGTGGTCTTGGCTACACCTTC. This encodes CATHPQVRGLGYTF.

This clone was seen once. Within the sample, other DNA sequences also encode this same CDR3. This chain links TRBV11-2 with TRBJ2-3, with 13 bases identical to TRBD2. This CDR3 has 15 amino acids. Per the germline V gene, CDR1 is SGHAT and CDR2 is FQNNGV. The V segment lost 5 bases and the J segment 5 bases; nucleotides outside the gene matches: 4. For the CDR3, the DNA is TGTGCCAGCAGCCTGGGACTAGCGGGACTAGATACGCAGTATTTT. This translates into CASSLGLAGLDTQYF.

This clone ranks as medium-sized. The chain combines TRBV3-1 (or the pseudogene TRBV3-2) with TRBJ2-7; D unclear. Trimming pared 4 bases from V and 0 bases from J, leaving 10 bases between. CDR1 and CDR2 (germline): LGHDT, YNNKEL (reference sequence). The CDR3 runs to 14 residues. CDR3 residues: CASSPLRSSYEQYF. The CDR3, as DNA: TGTGCCAGCAGCCCCCTGAGGAGCTCCTACGAGCAGTACTTC.

The chain couples TRBV7-9 to TRBJ2-3, with unresolved D. The germline gives CDR1 SEHNR, CDR2 FQNEAQ (reference sequence). The CDR3 covers 14 residues. The germline V and J ends were trimmed by 3 bases and 0 bases, with 7 bases remaining between them. CDR3 DNA sequence: TGTGCCAGCAGCTTGAAAGGTAGCACAGATACGCAGTATTTT. Protein: CASSLKGSTDTQYF.

This clone is large within its sample. This chain connects TRBV6-6 to TRBJ1-5; no reliable D call. V lost 2 bases, J lost 1 base, and 6 bases lay in between. There are 14 residues in the CDR3. In germline, CDR1 is MNHNY, CDR2 SVGAGI (reference sequence). The CDR3 loop is CASSYPESNQPQHF. The CDR3 bases are TGTGCCAGCAGTTACCCCGAGAGCAATCAGCCCCAGCATTTT.

This clone ranks as large. The chain carries TRBV7-9 and TRBJ2-3, with 8 bases fitting TRBD2. Germline CDR1 SEHNR, CDR2 FQNEAQ (reference sequence). The CDR3 sequence is 14 residues long. V shed 8 bases and J 3 bases; nucleotides not matched to a gene: 7. CDR3 loop: CASSREGSTDTQYF. Written as DNA, the CDR3 is TGTGCCAGCTCCCGGGAGGGTTCGACAGATACGCAGTATTTT.

This clone qualifies as hyperexpanded. The gene calls are TRBV7-2 and TRBJ2-2; the D gene is possibly TRBD1 (6 bases). The germline V gene has CDR1 SGHTA and CDR2 FQGNSA. The CDR3 has 15 amino acids. V was clipped by 3 bases and J by 0 bases, with 8 bases between them. The CDR3 spells CASSLRTANTGELFF. The CDR3 nucleotides read TGTGCCAGCAGCTTGCGGACAGCGAACACCGGGGAGCTGTTTTTT.

Only a few counts were recorded for this clone. CDR3 loop: CASSYSEINQPQHF. CDR3 DNA: TGTGCCAGCAGTTACTCAGAGATTAATCAGCCCCAGCATTTT. The genes are TRBV6-5 and TRBJ1-5; D call uncertain. V was trimmed by 0 bases and J by 4 bases, leaving 7 bases between them. Germline V CDR1 and CDR2: MNHEY, SVGAGI. The CDR3 is 14 amino acids.

The chain employs TRBV10-3 and TRBJ2-7, with TRBD1 matching 9 bases. The CDR3 contains 17 residues. V shed 8 bases and J 6 bases; nucleotides not matched to a gene: 20. Germline lookup yields CDR1 ENHRY and CDR2 SYGVKD. CDR3 amino acids: CAICVLAGTGKGAEQYF. CDR3 DNA: TGTGCCATCTGTGTTTTGGCCGGGACAGGGAAGGGGGCCGAGCAGTACTTC.

By share of the sample, this clone is medium-sized. The J gene is TRBJ2-3, the V gene TRBV5-1; D gene unclear. This CDR3 has 15 residues. Trimming cost V 2 bases and J 0 bases, with 10 bases left between them. Germline values: CDR1 SGHRS, CDR2 YFSETQ. The CDR3 nucleotides read TGCGCCAGCAGCTTAACACGTAAAAGCACAGATACGCAGTATTTT. Its protein is CASSLTRKSTDTQYF. Combining the CDR3 with reference TRBV5-1 and TRBJ2-3 gives the whole variable domain KAGVTQTPRYLIKTRGQQVTLSCSPISGHRSVSWYQQTPGQGLQFLFEYFSETQRNKGNFPGRFSGRQFSNSRSEMNVSTLELGDSALYLCASSLTRKSTDTQYFGPGTRLTVL.

Sample share makes this clone medium-sized. This rearrangement joins TRBV30 to TRBJ2-7; 8 bases map to TRBD2. The CDR3 consists of 15 residues. The trim removed 2 bases at V and 4 bases at J, leaving 10 bases unmatched. Germline V gene sequence: CDR1 GTSNPN, CDR2 SVGIG (reference sequence). The CDR3 loop reads CAWSTPRLARYEQYV. DNA of the CDR3: TGTGCCTGGAGTACCCCCCGACTAGCGCGGTACGAGCAGTACGTC.

This chain connects TRBV5-1 to TRBJ2-3; 12 positions match TRBD2. The CDR3 loop spans 17 amino acids. V lost 4 bases, J lost 4 bases, and 10 bases stayed unmatched. Germline V gene data show CDR1 as SGHRS and CDR2 as YFSETQ. The CDR3 reads CASSMATSGGHADTQYF. The CDR3 DNA is TGCGCCAGCAGCATGGCGACTAGCGGGGGACACGCAGATACGCAGTATTTT.

This clone is labeled as medium-sized. The V gene is TRBV10-3, the J gene TRBJ2-1; perhaps TRBD1 as D (5 bases). V lost 4 bases and J 4 bases, leaving 11 bases between the germline ends. The CDR3 contains 14 residues. Germline CDR1 reads ENHRY; CDR2 reads SYGVKD. CDR3: CAISGDSFYNEQFF. The DNA of the CDR3 is TGTGCCATCAGTGGTGACAGCTTTTACAATGAGCAGTTCTTC.

Within the sample, this clone is medium-sized. The chain combines TRBV10-3 with TRBJ2-1; D possibly corresponds to TRBD1 (5 bases). Germline CDR1 ENHRY, CDR2 SYGVKD. V lost 10 bases to trimming and J lost 2 bases, with 12 bases between them. This CDR3 has 13 amino acids. The CDR3 DNA sequence: TGTGCCACTAGGACAACTACCTACAATGAGCAGTTCTTC. This codes for CATRTTTYNEQFF.

This clone counts as large. The rearrangement uses TRBV6-2 or TRBV6-3 and TRBJ2-5, with D possibly matching TRBD2 (5 bases). Germline lookup yields CDR1 MNHEY and CDR2 SVGEGT. CDR3 size: 13 residues. V shed 4 bases and J shed 5 bases, with 11 bases lying between them. CDR3 in DNA: TGTGCCAGCAGTTGGCTAGCTGGGGAGACCCAGTACTTC. This sequence encodes CASSWLAGETQYF.

The rearrangement joins TRBV5-6 to TRBJ2-1; 7 bases agree with TRBD2. The V segment lost 3 bases and the J segment 2 bases; nucleotides outside the gene matches: 5. The germline V gene has CDR1 SGHDT and CDR2 YYEEEE. This CDR3 has 15 amino acids. In nucleotides, the CDR3 is TGTGCCAGCAGCTACGGGGGGAAAACCTACAATGAGCAGTTCTTC. Translation gives CASSYGGKTYNEQFF. Variable domain in full (rest from reference TRBV5-6 and TRBJ2-1): DAGVTQSPTHLIKTRGQQVTLRCSPKSGHDTVSWYQQALGQGPQFIFQYYEEEERQRGNFPDRFSGHQFPNYSSELNVNALLLGDSALYLCASSYGGKTYNEQFFGPGTRLTVL.

By frequency in the sample, this clone is medium-sized. The chain recombines TRBV10-3 with TRBJ1-5, with unresolved D. The CDR3 is 12 amino acids. Germline values: CDR1 ENHRY, CDR2 SYGVKD. The V and J ends lost 3 bases and 6 bases respectively, with 6 bases between them. CDR3: CAISDGGQPQHF. CDR3 in DNA: TGTGCCATCAGTGACGGTGGTCAGCCCCAGCATTTT.

By its share, this clone is medium-sized (0.01 to 0.1%). The J gene is TRBJ2-1, the V gene TRBV18; D may correspond to TRBD1 or TRBD2 (5 bases each). V was pared by 3 bases and J by 7 bases, with 19 bases between. Germline loops: CDR1 KGHSH, CDR2 LQKENI. The CDR3 covers 16 residues. CDR3 residues: CASSPAKVGTGNEQFF. DNA of the CDR3: TGTGCCAGCTCACCGGCAAAGGTGGGGACCGGAAATGAGCAGTTCTTC. The variable domain in full, with the rest retrieved from reference TRBV18 and TRBJ2-1, is NAGVMQNPRHLVRRRGQEARLRCSPMKGHSHVYWYRQLPEEGLKFMVYLQKENIIDESGMPKERFSAEFPKEGPSILRIQQVVRGDSAAYFCASSPAKVGTGNEQFFGPGTRLTVL.

In this sample, this clone is medium-sized. J is TRBJ2-5 and V is TRBV10-3; D tentatively fits TRBD1 or TRBD2 (6 bases each). Germline-derived CDR1 and CDR2 are ENHRY and SYGVKD. Trimming pared 4 bases from V and 4 bases from J, leaving 16 bases between. CDR3 length: 15 amino acids. The CDR3 DNA sequence: TGTGCCATCAGTGGTAAGGGGGGCGCGGGAGAGACCCAGTACTTC. Encoded protein: CAISGKGGAGETQYF.

This clone is labeled as large (0.1 to 1%). The V and J genes are TRBV18 and TRBJ2-2, with D tentatively TRBD1 (6 bases). Germline V gene lookup returns CDR1 KGHSH and CDR2 LQKENI. The CDR3 has 15 residues. Trimming removed 1 base from V and 6 bases from J, with 12 bases in between. This CDR3 reads CASSPLVRGSGELFF. As DNA, the CDR3 is TGTGCCAGCTCACCACTGGTCAGGGGATCCGGGGAGCTGTTTTTT.

This clone has only a few counts. This rearrangement joins TRBV7-2 to TRBJ2-5; D remains unclear. This CDR3 has 13 residues. Germline-derived CDR1 and CDR2 are SGHTA and FQGNSA. Deletions cut 3 bases from V and 2 bases from J, with 7 bases between. CDR3 sequence reads: CASSFRAQETQYF. CDR3 nucleotides: TGTGCCAGCAGCTTCCGGGCTCAAGAGACCCAGTACTTC.

This clone counts as medium-sized. The J gene is TRBJ2-7, the V gene TRBV7-9; D is possibly TRBD2 (6 bases). With 6 bases removed from V and 4 bases from J, the gap between germline ends came to 13 bases. Germline-derived CDR1 and CDR2 are SEHNR and FQNEAQ (reference sequence). The length of the CDR3 is 13 residues. CDR3 sequence: CASRGGAEYEQYF. CDR3 sequence (DNA): TGTGCCAGCAGAGGAGGGGCAGAATACGAGCAGTACTTC.